A single sample is the source of the 19 T cell receptor beta chains below, sequenced in a study of spatial heterogeneity in lung cancer. TCRdb reanalysed the 5' RACE reads using MiXCR and keeps one entry per CDR3 protein. This sample has thousands of distinct CDR3 sequences, with 5.4% found just once. Time point in this sample: sample taken at primary tumor resection. Whole RNA came from tumor, nontumor lung or frozen PBMC and was sequenced without being sorted. The material was PBMCs, obtained at surgery. The receptors shown here come from a male donor with early-stage non-small cell lung cancer.

This clonotype has ten or more counts. This chain links TRBV19 with TRBJ2-2, with 9 bases identical to TRBD2. J gave up 6 bases and V 3 bases, and 8 bases lay outside the gene matches. This CDR3 is 16 amino acids long. The germline V gene encodes CDR1 LNHDA and CDR2 SQIVND (reference sequence). In DNA, the CDR3 is TGTGCCAGTAGTATTTCCCTAGCGGGGTATGCCGGGGAGCTGTTTTTT. It codes for CASSISLAGYAGELFF.

This clonotype showed up many times. This rearrangement joins TRBV11-3 to TRBJ2-2, with D perhaps matching TRBD1 or TRBD2 (5 bases each). The CDR3 is made up of 15 amino acids. In germline, CDR1 is SGHNT, CDR2 YENEEA. V was shortened by 3 bases and J by 0 bases, with 8 bases between the two germline ends. The CDR3 coding sequence is TGTGCCAGCAGCTTCGGGACCGCGAACACCGGGGAGCTGTTTTTT. Protein product: CASSFGTANTGELFF.

This clonotype was detected ten times or more. The chain is built from TRBV30 and TRBJ2-7; 10 bases fit TRBD2. Germline CDR1 GTSNPN, CDR2 SVGIG (reference sequence). V was pared by 1 base and J by 1 base, with 1 base of the junction left unmatched. CDR3 length: 14 residues. As DNA, the CDR3 is TGTGCCTGGAGTGCACTAGCGGGATCCTACGAGCAGTACTTC. Translating it yields CAWSALAGSYEQYF.

This clonotype has ten or more counts. The chain is built from TRBV27 and TRBJ2-2; D gene uncertain. Germline CDR1 reads MNHEY; CDR2 reads SMNVEV (reference sequence). Trimming took off 0 bases at V and 7 bases at J, with 9 bases between the two ends. The CDR3 spans 14 residues. The DNA for the CDR3 is TGTGCCAGCAGTTTATCGCCGGCCGGCGGGGAGCTGTTTTTT. This gives the protein CASSLSPAGGELFF.

This clonotype was observed at least ten times. This chain uses TRBV7-2 with TRBJ1-4, with no clear D. V was trimmed by 3 bases and J by 1 base, leaving 6 bases between them. CDR1 and CDR2 (germline): SGHTA, FQGNSA. The CDR3 sequence is 14 residues long. This CDR3 is CASSFGGTNEKLFF. CDR3 DNA: TGTGCCAGCAGCTTCGGTGGAACTAATGAAAAACTGTTTTTT.

This chain joins TRBV5-6 and TRBJ2-3; the D gene is possibly TRBD1 (6 bases). Germline lookup yields CDR1 SGHDT and CDR2 YYEEEE. Trimming left V 0 bases short and J 2 bases short, with 13 bases between. This CDR3 contains 16 residues. Here the CDR3 reads CASSLGDRSLTDTQYF. The CDR3 coding sequence is TGTGCCAGCAGCTTGGGAGACAGGAGCCTCACAGATACGCAGTATTTT. The full variable domain, completed using reference TRBV5-6 and TRBJ2-3, is DAGVTQSPTHLIKTRGQQVTLRCSPKSGHDTVSWYQQALGQGPQFIFQYYEEEERQRGNFPDRFSGHQFPNYSSELNVNALLLGDSALYLCASSLGDRSLTDTQYFGPGTRLTVL.

This clonotype occurred many times. The chain joins TRBV29-1 to TRBJ1-1; D is undetermined. V was trimmed by 7 bases and J by 0 bases, leaving 9 bases between them. The length of the CDR3 is 12 residues. Germline loops: CDR1 SQVTM, CDR2 ANQGSEA. The CDR3 DNA reads TGCAGCGCTGACGGCATGAACACTGAAGCTTTCTTT. Protein: CSADGMNTEAFF.

There are many counts of this clonotype. V gene TRBV24-1 combines with J gene TRBJ1-2, with 8 bases identical to TRBD1. Germline-derived CDR1 and CDR2 are KGHDR and SFDVKD. CDR3 size: 14 residues. The V segment lost 4 bases and the J segment 8 bases; nucleotides outside the gene matches: 8. The CDR3 region has the DNA TGTGCCACCAGTGAGTCGGACAGGGCGAGGGGCTACACCTTC. This translates into CATSESDRARGYTF.

This clonotype was seen at least ten times. The chain carries TRBV28 and TRBJ2-7; 11 positions match TRBD2. Losses at the gene ends were 5 bases for V and 0 bases for J; bases not matched to a gene: 3. CDR3 size: 15 residues. Germline lookup yields CDR1 MDHEN and CDR2 SYDVKM. The CDR3, as DNA: TGTGCCAGCAGTGGGACTAGCGGACACTCCTACGAGCAGTACTTC. It specifies CASSGTSGHSYEQYF.

V is TRBV7-8 and J is TRBJ2-5; no definite D call. Trimming shortened V by 1 base and J by 5 bases, and 11 bases separated the two germline ends. The germline gives CDR1 SGHVS, CDR2 FQNEAQ. This CDR3 contains 14 residues. Here the CDR3 DNA reads TGTGCCAGCAGCTTAGTCTCGATGGCGGAGACCCAGTACTTC. Protein: CASSLVSMAETQYF.

This clonotype qualifies as large (0.1 to 1%). This chain connects TRBV7-9 to TRBJ2-1; 10 positions agree with TRBD1. J was trimmed by 10 bases and V by 5 bases; bases with no gene match: 11. The V gene's germline CDR1 is SEHNR and CDR2 FQNEAQ (reference sequence). The CDR3 is made up of 15 amino acids. The CDR3: CASSDARQGAWEQFF. The CDR3 nucleotides read TGTGCCAGCAGCGATGCACGACAGGGGGCATGGGAGCAGTTCTTC.

At least ten counts were recorded for this clonotype. The CDR3 spells CASAGGLRDRAREQYF. CDR3 in DNA: TGCGCCAGCGCAGGCGGACTCCGGGACAGGGCACGGGAGCAGTACTTC. V and J are TRBV5-1 and TRBJ2-7, with TRBD1 identical over 9 bases. This CDR3 has 16 amino acids. CDR1 and CDR2 from the germline V gene are SGHRS and YFSETQ. V gave up 7 bases and J gave up 7 bases; unmatched junction bases: 18.

This clonotype was seen ten or more times. The gene calls are TRBV2 and TRBJ2-5, with 8 bases fitting TRBD1. Germline V gives CDR1 SNHLY, CDR2 FYNNEI. With 6 bases clipped from V and 4 bases from J, the junction kept 7 bases outside the gene matches. The CDR3 covers 14 residues. In nucleotides, the CDR3 is TGTGCCAGCAGAGTTCGGACAGGGACAGAGACCCAGTACTTC. Protein product: CASRVRTGTETQYF.

By share, this clonotype counts as medium-sized. The chain's CDR3 is CASGRPYEQYF. The CDR3 DNA follows: TGTGCCAGTGGACGGCCCTACGAGCAGTACTTC. This chain uses TRBV27 with TRBJ2-7; no clear D gene. CDR1 MNHEY and CDR2 SMNVEV come from the germline V gene (reference sequence). Trimming pared 9 bases from V and 2 bases from J, leaving 8 bases between. The CDR3 sequence is 11 residues long.

This clonotype is labeled medium-sized. The rearrangement links TRBV29-1 to TRBJ1-2; 10 nucleotides agree with TRBD1. CDR1 is SQVTM, CDR2 ANQGSEA, per germline. Trimming cost V 1 base and J 7 bases; bases outside gene matches: 18. This CDR3 region has 18 residues. This CDR3 reads CSVEGTGTGVIRASGYTF. The CDR3 nucleotides read TGCAGCGTTGAAGGGACCGGGACAGGGGTGATACGGGCGTCTGGCTACACCTTC.

Ten or more counts support this clonotype. This rearrangement joins TRBV29-1 to TRBJ2-3; 8 nucleotides line up with TRBD1. The junction had 3 bases not matched to a gene; V was cut back by 1 base and J by 0 bases. Germline values: CDR1 SQVTM, CDR2 ANQGSEA. The CDR3 sequence is 15 residues long. CDR3 sequence reads: CSVEAGTGSTDTQYF. The DNA of the CDR3 is TGCAGCGTTGAAGCCGGGACAGGAAGCACAGATACGCAGTATTTT.

In this sample, this clonotype turned up many times. The chain has TRBV7-6 and TRBJ2-7, with a possible D match to TRBD2 (6 bases). The germline V and J ends were trimmed by 3 bases and 0 bases, with 15 bases remaining between them. The V gene's germline CDR1 is SGHVS and CDR2 FNYEAQ. The length of the CDR3 is 16 residues. The CDR3 protein is CASSLLGGDLSYEQYF. The CDR3 DNA reads TGTGCCAGCAGCTTGTTAGGAGGGGACCTCTCCTACGAGCAGTACTTC.

This clonotype occurred a few times. The chain uses TRBV6-6 and TRBJ1-5; 7 bases agree with TRBD1. With V trimmed by 5 bases and J by 6 bases, 7 bases remained unmatched. Germline V gene sequence: CDR1 MNHNY, CDR2 SVGAGI (reference sequence). The CDR3 runs 14 residues. The CDR3 region is CASSPTGQPQPQHF. The CDR3 DNA reads as TGTGCCAGCAGTCCAACGGGACAGCCTCAGCCCCAGCATTTT.

This clonotype was seen at least ten times. CDR3 protein: CASSSSPVDSSYGYTF. CDR3 coding DNA: TGTGCCAGCAGCTCGAGCCCTGTGGATTCTTCCTATGGCTACACCTTC. The rearrangement links TRBV7-9 to TRBJ1-2; D uncertain. The germline V gene has CDR1 SEHNR and CDR2 FQNEAQ (reference sequence). The CDR3 length is 16 residues. The germline V and J ends were trimmed by 4 bases and 4 bases, with 19 bases remaining between them.